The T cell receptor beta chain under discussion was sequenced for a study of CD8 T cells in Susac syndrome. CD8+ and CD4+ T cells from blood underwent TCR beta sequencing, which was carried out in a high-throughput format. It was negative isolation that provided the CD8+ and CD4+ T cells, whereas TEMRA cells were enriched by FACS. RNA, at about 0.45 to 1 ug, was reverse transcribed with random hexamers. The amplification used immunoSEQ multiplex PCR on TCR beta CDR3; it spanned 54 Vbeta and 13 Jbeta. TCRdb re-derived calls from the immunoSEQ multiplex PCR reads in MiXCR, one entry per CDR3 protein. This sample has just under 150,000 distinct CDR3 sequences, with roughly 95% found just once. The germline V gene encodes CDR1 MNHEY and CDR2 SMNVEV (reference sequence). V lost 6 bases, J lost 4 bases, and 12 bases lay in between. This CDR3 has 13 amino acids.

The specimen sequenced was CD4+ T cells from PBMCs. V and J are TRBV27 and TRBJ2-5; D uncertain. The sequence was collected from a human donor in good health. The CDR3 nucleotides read TGTGCCAGCAGGGGGTTGGGGTTAGAGACCCAGTACTTC. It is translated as CASRGLGLETQYF.